This T cell receptor (beta chain) was found in a study of control samples from healthy donors and cancer patients. Assay: immunoSEQ multiplex PCR; the TCRdb copy retains only in-frame clones and omits some. The table includes 150,000 to 200,000 clones, 75% to 95% detected once. Losses at the gene ends were 4 bases for V and 4 bases for J; bases not matched to a gene: 13. This CDR3 spans 17 amino acids. CDR1 LNHDA and CDR2 SQIVND come from the germline V gene (reference sequence). This clone came up once. The gene calls are TRBV19 and TRBJ1-5; 7 bases are a match to TRBD1. Sequencing used blood. The receptor was derived from a woman aged 25 to 45 in good health. The CDR3 DNA sequence: TGTGCCAGTAGTAAGGAGAGGGGGCGAAAGAGTAATCAGCCCCAGCATTTT. Translated: CASSKERGRKSNQPQHF.